The entry that follows covers one T cell receptor beta chain sequence. Its specificity is unknown. The data were taken from a study of shared clonotypes between healthy human individuals. Looking at the study overall: CD4 naive and memory got three plates each, CD8 naive two, CD8 memory one.

Replicate PCRs from sorted subsets contained roughly 200 ng DNA, which is roughly 30,000 T cell genomes. Using immunoSEQ multiplex PCR, the repertoire was profiled, and TCRdb retains in-frame clones only, with some absent. The repertoire consists of over a million clones, with approximately 97% occurring once and the leading ten covering approximately 1%. Whole-study results and caveats: An expected dependence of interdonor clonotype sharing on sequencing depth was noted.

The CDR3 has 16 residues. V dropped 5 bases and J dropped 2; count of bases not matched to a gene: 8. The germline CDR1 and CDR2 sequences are SGHTA and FQGNSA. CD45RA+ naive and CD45RA-negative memory subsets were separated from CD4+ cells. The rearrangement links TRBV7-2 to TRBJ2-1; 8 bases align to TRBD2. The sequenced material came from naive CD4+ T cells sorted from blood. Subset defined: CD45RA+ positively selected. This receptor was obtained from a man younger than 40 in good health. CDR3 sequence reads: CASSPPAGGAYNEQFF. For the CDR3, the DNA is TGTGCCAGCAGCCCGCCTGCGGGAGGAGCCTACAATGAGCAGTTCTTC.